Presented here are 22 T cell receptor beta chains from one specimen sequenced in a study of T cells in Graves' hyperthyroidism and ophthalmopathy. Amplified regions were TCR beta CDR3 sequences from RNA transcripts. The HTBI primer set drove a first-round RT-PCR of the TCR CDR3. MiXCR was run by TCRdb on the multiplex PCR reads, yielding one entry per CDR3 protein. The data show 300,000 to 450,000 distinct CDR3 sequences, with roughly 25% seen just once and 73% held by the top ten. Sequenced input: blood. The receptors here all came from a man between 45 and 60 years old with Graves' hyperthyroidism.

This clonotype came up many times. The J gene is TRBJ1-1, the V gene TRBV20-1; no reliable D call. The CDR3 totals 13 residues. The V end was cut by 0 bases, the J end by 4 bases, with 9 bases between. Looked up from germline, CDR1 is DFQATT and CDR2 is SNEGSKA (reference sequence). The CDR3 here is CSARDGVATEAFF. For the CDR3, the DNA is TGCAGTGCTAGAGATGGCGTTGCCACTGAAGCTTTCTTT.

V gene TRBV7-2 combines with J gene TRBJ1-2; D is undetermined. V was clipped by 5 bases and J by 5 bases, with 12 bases between them. Germline CDR1 is SGHTA and CDR2 is FQGNSA. There are 13 residues in the CDR3. CDR3 region: CASSPDGRYGYTF. CDR3 sequence (DNA): TGTGCCAGCAGCCCAGACGGTCGATATGGCTACACCTTC.

This clonotype appeared many times. The V gene is TRBV7-8, the J gene TRBJ2-7; 10 bases are a match to TRBD1. Per germline, CDR1 SGHVS and CDR2 FQNEAQ. V lost 6 bases to trimming and J lost 3 bases; unmatched junction nucleotides: 8. The CDR3 has 15 amino acids. CDR3 loop: CASRHRDRGNYEQYF. The CDR3 DNA sequence: TGTGCCAGCAGGCACCGGGACAGGGGAAACTACGAGCAGTACTTC.

This clonotype was seen only a few times. V is TRBV6-1 and J is TRBJ1-1, with D perhaps matching TRBD1 (5 bases). Trimming cost V 6 bases and J 3 bases, with 17 bases left between them. The germline CDR1 and CDR2 sequences are MNHNS and SASEGT. The CDR3 has 15 amino acids. The CDR3 region has the DNA TGTGCCAGCAGGCCCAGGGATCGGGTGGACACTGAAGCTTTCTTT. Translating gives CASRPRDRVDTEAFF.

The chain joins TRBV6-1 to TRBJ2-5; D not certain. The CDR3 has 15 residues. Germline V gene data show CDR1 as MNHNS and CDR2 as SASEGT. The V end lost 10 bases, the J end lost 5 bases, and 23 bases lay between the germline ends. DNA for the CDR3: TGTGCCACAATTAGGACCTTCGCGACCAGGGAGACCCAGTACTTC. It codes for CATIRTFATRETQYF.

This sequence joins TRBV6-1 and TRBJ2-1; TRBD2 matches at 9 bases. The ends lost 8 bases at V and 6 bases at J; junction bases unmatched: 8. CDR1 and CDR2 (germline): MNHNS, SASEGT. This CDR3 is built from 14 residues. The DNA for the CDR3 is TGTGCCAGCGGGGTAGCGGGAGAGGGCAATGAGCAGTTCTTC. Protein sequence: CASGVAGEGNEQFF.

This clonotype has more than one count but fewer than ten. The chain combines TRBV12-5 with TRBJ2-2; a possible D gene is TRBD1 (6 bases). In germline, CDR1 is LGHNT, CDR2 FRNRAP. This CDR3 spans 17 amino acids. Trimming shortened V by 0 bases and J by 6 bases, and 17 bases separated the two germline ends. CDR3 sequence: CASGLVLTATGSGELFF. For the CDR3, the DNA is TGTGCTAGTGGTTTGGTACTTACCGCGACAGGATCCGGGGAGCTGTTTTTT. Looking up the rest from reference TRBV12-5 and TRBJ2-2 gives the full variable domain: DARVTQTPRHKVTEMGQEVTMRCQPILGHNTVFWYRQTMMQGLELLAYFRNRAPLDDSGMPKDRFSAEMPDATLATLKIQPSEPRDSAVYFCASGLVLTATGSGELFFGEGSRLTVL.

This clonotype has ten or more counts. The gene calls are TRBV27 and TRBJ1-1, with 9 bases matching TRBD1. The CDR3 is made up of 14 amino acids. CDR1 and CDR2 from the germline V gene are MNHEY and SMNVEV (reference sequence). The trim removed 7 bases at V and 4 bases at J, leaving 7 bases unmatched. CDR3 coding DNA: TGTGCCAGCAAATACAGGGGGCTCGGCACTGAAGCTTTCTTT. Protein: CASKYRGLGTEAFF.

This clonotype was seen repeatedly, ten times or more. The chain uses TRBV12-3 or TRBV12-4 and TRBJ2-7, with D possibly matching TRBD1 (5 bases). The V end was cut by 5 bases, the J end by 12 bases, with 14 bases between. CDR3 length: 11 amino acids. The CDR3 reads CASSQGAMRYF. The CDR3 DNA reads TGTGCCAGCAGTCAGGGCGCCATGCGGTACTTC.

The table lists this clonotype with a few counts. The chain recombines TRBV6-1 with TRBJ2-1, with D perhaps TRBD2 (6 bases). V was clipped by 6 bases and J by 7 bases, with 19 bases between them. Germline V lookup: CDR1 MNHNS, CDR2 SASEGT. The CDR3 extends over 15 amino acids. This CDR3 reads CASSQGGNIVNEQFF. The CDR3 nucleotides are TGTGCCAGCAGCCAGGGAGGTAATATAGTGAATGAGCAGTTCTTC.

This clonotype was counted many times. The chain joins TRBV29-1 to TRBJ2-5, with TRBD1 matching over 7 bases. V was clipped by 4 bases and J by 4 bases; unmatched bases: 0. Germline V lookup: CDR1 SQVTM, CDR2 ANQGSEA. The length of the CDR3 is 11 residues. CDR3 sequence: CSVGQGETQYF. The CDR3, as DNA: TGCAGCGTTGGACAGGGAGAGACCCAGTACTTC.

As for this clonotype: A junction boundary mismatches the germline segment, possibly from a read error. The V call is TRBV28, the J call TRBJ1-2; D is undetermined. The germline CDR1 and CDR2 sequences are MDHEN and SYDVKM. The CDR3 is made up of 13 amino acids. CDR3 residues: CASSPPGRYGYNF. CDR3 sequence (DNA): TGTGCCAGCAGTCCCCCAGGCCGCTATGGCTACAACTTC.

The chain recombines TRBV28 with TRBJ1-3; D is unresolved. Deletions cut 7 bases from V and 2 bases from J, with 18 bases between. The V gene's germline CDR1 is MDHEN and CDR2 SYDVKM. The CDR3 length is 16 residues. CDR3 coding DNA: TGTGCCAGCAAGTCAGGTTCTCACTATGCTGGAAACACCATATATTTT. This sequence encodes CASKSGSHYAGNTIYF.

This clonotype came up a few times. This chain links TRBV6-1 with TRBJ2-7; D possibly corresponds to TRBD2 (6 bases). The V gene lost 7 bases and the J gene lost 6 bases, with 16 bases spanning the gap. CDR3 size: 13 residues. Germline CDR1 MNHNS, CDR2 SASEGT. The CDR3 spells CASNPIGGTEQYF. The CDR3 nucleotides read TGTGCCAGCAACCCTATCGGGGGAACCGAGCAGTACTTC.

On this clonotype: At one boundary the junction diverges from the germline segment, which might be a read error. This sequence joins TRBV5-5 and TRBJ2-7; tentatively, D is TRBD2 (6 bases). The CDR3 spans 13 residues. CDR1 SGHKS and CDR2 YYEKEE come from the germline V gene (reference sequence). The CDR3 loop is CASGLEGNYEQYF. CDR3 in DNA: TGTGCCAGCGGCTTGGAGGGGAACTACGAGCAGTACTTC.

This clonotype was counted a few times. V is TRBV15 and J is TRBJ2-1, with 9 bases matching TRBD1. The CDR3 loop spans 13 amino acids. The J segment lost 6 bases and the V segment lost 3 bases, leaving 0 bases of the junction unmatched. Germline-derived CDR1 and CDR2 are LNHNV and YYDKDF (reference sequence). The CDR3 protein is CATSRDRGNEQFF. The CDR3 DNA sequence: TGTGCCACCAGCAGGGACAGGGGCAATGAGCAGTTCTTC.

The rearrangement uses TRBV19 and TRBJ1-1; D might be TRBD1 (5 bases). Germline V gene data show CDR1 as LNHDA and CDR2 as SQIVND (reference sequence). V was clipped by 5 bases and J by 0 bases, with 10 bases between them. CDR3 length: 14 amino acids. The CDR3 spells CASSQRDLNTEAFF. In nucleotides, the CDR3 is TGTGCCAGTAGTCAACGGGACCTGAACACTGAAGCTTTCTTT.

This clonotype has a count of ten or more. The V gene is TRBV6-1, the J gene TRBJ1-2; D remains unclear. V lost 7 bases to trimming and J lost 0 bases, with 12 bases between them. CDR1 is MNHNS, CDR2 SASEGT, per germline. The CDR3 is made up of 14 amino acids. The CDR3 coding sequence is TGTGCCAGCATCGCGGGCGGAGCTAACTATGGCTACACCTTC. Protein: CASIAGGANYGYTF.

This clonotype was seen many times. The J gene is TRBJ1-1, the V gene TRBV29-1; 7 nucleotides agree with TRBD1. Germline V lookup: CDR1 SQVTM, CDR2 ANQGSEA. The CDR3 runs to 13 residues. Unmatched junction bases numbered 6, after V lost 7 bases and J lost 1 base. CDR3 in DNA: TGCAGCGGTAAGGGACAGCCGAACACTGAAGCTTTCTTT. This sequence encodes CSGKGQPNTEAFF.

This clonotype was detected many times. The V gene is TRBV2, the J gene TRBJ1-2; 7 nucleotides align to TRBD1. Germline CDR1 SNHLY, CDR2 FYNNEI. CDR3 length equals 13 residues. J lost 6 bases, V lost 6 bases, and 7 bases had no gene match. The CDR3 reads CASRADRADGYTF. CDR3 in DNA: TGTGCCAGCAGGGCAGACAGGGCAGATGGCTACACCTTC.

The chain uses TRBV18 and TRBJ2-7, with D possibly matching TRBD1 (5 bases). The end of the DNA fits TRBJ2-1 better, so the J call may be wrong. CDR3 length: 13 amino acids. The germline V gene encodes CDR1 KGHSH and CDR2 LQKENI. The CDR3: CASSPTQAYEQFF. Here the CDR3 DNA reads TGTGCCAGCTCACCTACACAGGCCTACGAGCAGTTCTTC.

Ten or more counts support this clonotype. The CDR3 DNA is TGTGCCAGCAGTTACGCGACAGTGAACACTGAAGCTTTCTTT. As protein: CASSYATVNTEAFF. This chain links TRBV6-6 with TRBJ1-1, with D perhaps TRBD1 (5 bases). CDR1 is MNHNY, CDR2 SVGAGI, per germline (reference sequence). CDR3 length equals 14 residues. The ends were cut back, 2 bases at V and 0 bases at J, with 7 bases in the middle.